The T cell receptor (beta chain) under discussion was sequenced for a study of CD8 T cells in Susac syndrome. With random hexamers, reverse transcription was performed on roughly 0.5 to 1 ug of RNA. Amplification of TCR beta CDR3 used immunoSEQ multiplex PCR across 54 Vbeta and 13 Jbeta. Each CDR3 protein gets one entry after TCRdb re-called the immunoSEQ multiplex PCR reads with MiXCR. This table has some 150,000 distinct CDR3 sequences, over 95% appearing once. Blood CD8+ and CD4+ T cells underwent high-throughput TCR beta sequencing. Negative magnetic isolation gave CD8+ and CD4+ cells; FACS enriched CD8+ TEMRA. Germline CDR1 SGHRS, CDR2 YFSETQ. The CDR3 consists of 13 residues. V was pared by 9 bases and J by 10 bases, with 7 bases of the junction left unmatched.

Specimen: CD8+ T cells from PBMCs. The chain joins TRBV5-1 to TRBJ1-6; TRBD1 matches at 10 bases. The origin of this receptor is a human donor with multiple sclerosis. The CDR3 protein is CATSGTGESPLHF. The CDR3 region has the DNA TGCGCCACCTCCGGGACAGGGGAGTCACCCCTCCACTTT.